The 28 T cell receptor beta chains below come from one sample, sequenced in a study of shared clonotypes between healthy human individuals. Assay: immunoSEQ multiplex PCR; the TCRdb copy retains only in-frame clones and omits some. The table records more than 1.2 million clones, roughly 98.5% of them present only once. Sequenced material: naive CD4+ T cells sorted from blood. Described subset: CD45RA+ positively selected. The origin of the receptors is a man aged 25 to 45 in good health.

The J gene is TRBJ2-7, the V gene TRBV28, with a possible D match to TRBD1 (5 bases). The CDR3 extends over 14 amino acids. The germline V gene has CDR1 MDHEN and CDR2 SYDVKM. V was trimmed by 5 bases and J by 1 base, leaving 12 bases between them. The CDR3 DNA reads as TGTGCCAGCAGTCTACAGACAGTATCCTACGAGCAGTACTTC. Translation: CASSLQTVSYEQYF.

This clone has only one observation. V is TRBV5-5 and J is TRBJ1-5; possibly TRBD1 for D (6 bases). The CDR3 has 15 residues. CDR1 and CDR2 (germline): SGHKS, YYEKEE (reference sequence). Trimming removed 0 bases at V and 3 bases at J, with 10 bases between. This chain's CDR3 is CASSLVGAHNQPQHF. The CDR3 coding sequence is TGTGCCAGCAGCTTGGTGGGGGCGCACAATCAGCCCCAGCATTTT. The full variable domain, rest sourced from reference TRBV5-5 and TRBJ1-5, is DAGVTQSPTHLIKTRGQQVTLRCSPISGHKSVSWYQQVLGQGPQFIFQYYEKEERGRGNFPDRFSARQFPNYSSELNVNALLLGDSALYLCASSLVGAHNQPQHFGDGTRLSIL.

The V gene is TRBV2, the J gene TRBJ1-1, with D perhaps TRBD1 (5 bases). This CDR3 contains 16 residues. Trimming cost V 0 bases and J 4 bases, with 15 bases left between them. Per the germline V gene, CDR1 is SNHLY and CDR2 is FYNNEI. CDR3 residues: CASSEARQGGPTEAFF. CDR3 in DNA: TGTGCCAGCAGTGAAGCGCGGCAGGGAGGTCCCACTGAAGCTTTCTTT.

V usage is TRBV11-2 and J usage is TRBJ2-7; D is undetermined. CDR1 and CDR2 (germline): SGHAT, FQNNGV. The CDR3 extends over 13 amino acids. V dropped 5 bases and J dropped 1 base, with 9 bases sitting between them. The CDR3: CASSPPFSYEQYF. DNA of the CDR3: TGTGCCAGCAGCCCGCCTTTTTCCTACGAGCAGTACTTC.

The chain recombines TRBV15 with TRBJ2-4; D might be TRBD1 or TRBD2, each matching 6 bases. V lost 0 bases and J lost 0, with 15 bases in between. The V gene's germline CDR1 is LNHNV and CDR2 YYDKDF (reference sequence). This CDR3 has 18 residues. The CDR3 region is CATSRDPGGPLAKNIQYF. The CDR3 DNA reads TGTGCCACCAGCAGAGACCCCGGGGGCCCGCTAGCCAAAAACATTCAGTACTTC.

This clone was recorded once. CDR3 nucleotide sequence: TGTGCCAGCAAACAGGGCGGGAGCAATCAGCCCCAGCATTTT. Translation: CASKQGGSNQPQHF. The rearrangement links TRBV6-5 to TRBJ1-5; D may be TRBD1 (6 bases). CDR3 length: 14 amino acids. V shed 7 bases and J shed 1 base, with 11 bases lying between them. In germline, CDR1 is MNHEY, CDR2 SVGAGI.

This clone has just one count. CDR3 coding DNA: TGTGCCAGCAGCTTTGTCAGGGGTAGTGGCTACACCTTC. Amino acids: CASSFVRGSGYTF. The chain employs TRBV5-6 and TRBJ1-2, with D perhaps TRBD1 (6 bases). Trimming took off 2 bases at V and 7 bases at J, with 12 bases between the two ends. The V gene's germline CDR1 is SGHDT and CDR2 YYEEEE. The CDR3 is made up of 13 amino acids.

The genes are TRBV7-8 and TRBJ2-4; tentatively, D is TRBD2 (6 bases). The CDR3 loop spans 13 amino acids. The germline CDR1 and CDR2 sequences are SGHVS and FQNEAQ. Between the trimmed V and J ends, which lost 3 bases and 10 bases, there was a span of 13 bases. The CDR3 reads CASSLQPGDIQYF. The CDR3 nucleotides read TGTGCCAGCAGCTTGCAACCGGGGGATATTCAGTACTTC. The full variable domain, with the rest looked up from reference TRBV7-8 and TRBJ2-4, is GAGVSQSPRYKVAKRGQDVALRCDPISGHVSLFWYQQALGQGPEFLTYFQNEAQLDKSGLPSDRFFAERPEGSVSTLKIQRTQQEDSAVYLCASSLQPGDIQYFGAGTRLSVL.

The chain recombines TRBV9 with TRBJ2-3; D perhaps matches TRBD1 (5 bases). Trimming shortened V by 0 bases and J by 4 bases, and 9 bases separated the two germline ends. Germline V gives CDR1 SGDLS, CDR2 YYNGEE. The length of the CDR3 is 14 residues. This chain's CDR3 is CASSVAMGPDTQYF. CDR3 nucleotides: TGTGCCAGCAGCGTAGCTATGGGGCCAGATACGCAGTATTTT.

A word on this clone: In the same sample, other DNA sequences code for this CDR3. The genes are TRBV18 and TRBJ1-2; weak D call: TRBD1 (6 bases). V lost 1 base to trimming and J lost 2 bases, with 8 bases between them. This CDR3 contains 14 residues. The V gene's germline CDR1 is KGHSH and CDR2 LQKENI. CDR3 sequence: CASSPRTGNYGYTF. In DNA form, the CDR3 reads TGTGCCAGCTCACCACGCACAGGGAACTATGGCTACACCTTC.

The chain is built from TRBV9 and TRBJ2-3, with 7 positions matching TRBD1. Germline assignment: CDR1 SGDLS and CDR2 YYNGEE. With 4 bases clipped from V and 4 bases from J, the junction kept 6 bases outside the gene matches. This CDR3 contains 14 residues. CDR3 amino acids: CASSYRQGPDTQYF. CDR3 in DNA: TGTGCCAGCAGCTACAGACAGGGCCCAGATACGCAGTATTTT.

The V and J genes are TRBV11-2 and TRBJ2-7; 10 nucleotides line up with TRBD2. The CDR3 has 15 amino acids. The germline V gene has CDR1 SGHAT and CDR2 FQNNGV. Losses at the gene ends were 5 bases for V and 5 bases for J; bases not matched to a gene: 9. The CDR3 DNA sequence: TGTGCCAGCAGCGGACTCCTAGCGGGGGCAAACGAGCAGTACTTC. The encoded protein is CASSGLLAGANEQYF. Based on the CDR3 plus reference TRBV11-2 and TRBJ2-7, the full variable domain is EAGVAQSPRYKIIEKRQSVAFWCNPISGHATLYWYQQILGQGPKLLIQFQNNGVVDDSQLPKDRFSAERLKGVDSTLKIQPAKLEDSAVYLCASSGLLAGANEQYFGPGTRLTVT.

The V call is TRBV18, the J call TRBJ2-5; D is unresolved. CDR1 KGHSH and CDR2 LQKENI come from the germline V gene. This CDR3 is built from 14 residues. The germline V and J ends were trimmed by 0 bases and 5 bases, with 10 bases remaining between them. The CDR3 spells CASSPPASLETQYF. The CDR3, as DNA: TGTGCCAGCTCACCACCGGCGAGTTTGGAGACCCAGTACTTC.

The V and J genes are TRBV5-8 and TRBJ1-5; the D is unclear. The length of the CDR3 is 16 residues. Trimming removed 4 bases at V and 0 bases at J, with 14 bases between. Germline V lookup: CDR1 SGHTS, CDR2 YDEGEE. Written as DNA, the CDR3 is TGTGCCAGCAGCCCGACTCGACAAATTAGCAATCAGCCCCAGCATTTT. Translation gives CASSPTRQISNQPQHF.

This clone came up once. The V and J genes are TRBV5-1 and TRBJ2-1, with 10 bases matching TRBD2. Germline CDR1 SGHRS, CDR2 YFSETQ. The CDR3 consists of 16 residues. With V trimmed by 1 base and J by 9 bases, 10 bases remained unmatched. As DNA, the CDR3 is TGCGCCAGCAGCTTGCCCGGGCTAGCGGGAGTTGCTGAGCAGTTCTTC. This translates into CASSLPGLAGVAEQFF.

This clone was detected only once. This chain connects TRBV7-2 to TRBJ2-1, with 12 nucleotides matching TRBD2. The CDR3 spans 16 residues. With V trimmed by 5 bases and J by 9 bases, 11 bases remained unmatched. Germline-derived CDR1 and CDR2 are SGHTA and FQGNSA. The CDR3 DNA follows: TGTGCCAGCAGCCTAGACCCTAGCGGGAGGGCGGGTGAGCAGTTCTTC. Translation: CASSLDPSGRAGEQFF.

This clone appeared a single time. This chain links TRBV15 with TRBJ2-7, with D possibly being TRBD2 (6 bases). The CDR3 is made up of 15 amino acids. Per the germline V gene, CDR1 is LNHNV and CDR2 is YYDKDF (reference sequence). V was shortened by 9 bases and J by 0 bases, with 18 bases between the two germline ends. DNA of the CDR3: TGTGCCACACGGAGGGGCGCCGACTACTCCTACGAGCAGTACTTC. This codes for CATRRGADYSYEQYF.

This clone was detected only once. J is TRBJ2-6 and V is TRBV23-1; no reliable D call. TRBV23-1 is identified as an open reading frame with a role that is uncertain. The length of the CDR3 is 14 residues. V lost 0 bases and J lost 3, with 3 bases in between. This CDR3 reads CASSQSGGANVLTF. CDR3 sequence (DNA): TGCGCCAGCAGTCAATCCGGTGGGGCCAACGTCCTGACTTTC.

This chain joins TRBV5-4 and TRBJ2-1, with 12 bases that match TRBD2. This CDR3 has 16 residues. V trimming: 4 bases; J trimming: 9 bases; junction bases outside the gene matches: 11. CDR1 SGHNT and CDR2 YYREEE come from the germline V gene (reference sequence). The CDR3 region is CASSLLLAGGRREQFF. The CDR3 DNA sequence: TGTGCCAGCAGCCTATTACTAGCGGGAGGCCGTCGTGAGCAGTTCTTC.

The rearrangement joins TRBV11-2 to TRBJ1-5, with D tentatively TRBD1 (6 bases). With 1 base removed from V and 0 bases from J, the gap between germline ends came to 16 bases. This CDR3 has 18 amino acids. Germline loops: CDR1 SGHAT, CDR2 FQNNGV. The CDR3 spells CASSLGDTDFYSNQPQHF. The CDR3 coding sequence is TGTGCCAGCAGCTTAGGGGACACGGATTTTTATAGCAATCAGCCCCAGCATTTT.

In this sample, this clone turned up once. The chain recombines TRBV18 with TRBJ2-4; perhaps TRBD1 as D (6 bases). The germline V and J ends were trimmed by 3 bases and 1 base, with 16 bases remaining between them. This CDR3 region has 17 residues. Germline V gene sequence: CDR1 KGHSH, CDR2 LQKENI. The CDR3 loop reads CASSPVHRVGAKNIQYF. CDR3 nucleotides: TGTGCCAGCTCACCGGTGCACAGGGTAGGCGCCAAAAACATTCAGTACTTC.

The chain employs TRBV7-3 and TRBJ2-7; 8 nucleotides line up with TRBD1. Germline values: CDR1 SGHTA, CDR2 FQGTGA. This CDR3 has 14 amino acids. V trimming: 5 bases; J trimming: 5 bases; junction bases outside the gene matches: 8. The CDR3 region has the DNA TGTGCCAGCAGCCTCCAGGGGGCGGAAGACGAGCAGTACTTC. Residues: CASSLQGAEDEQYF.

The chain couples TRBV6-5 to TRBJ1-1; D gene uncertain. Trimming pared 4 bases from V and 4 bases from J, leaving 16 bases between. The CDR3 is made up of 15 amino acids. Per the germline V gene, CDR1 is MNHEY and CDR2 is SVGAGI. The CDR3: CASSWSTLGATEAFF. CDR3 DNA sequence: TGTGCCAGCAGTTGGTCGACATTAGGCGCCACTGAAGCTTTCTTT.

V is TRBV5-1 and J is TRBJ2-3; 8 bases fit TRBD2. CDR3 length equals 15 residues. CDR1 SGHRS and CDR2 YFSETQ come from the germline V gene. The V and J ends lost 2 bases and 8 bases, in that order; junction bases with no gene match: 10. CDR3 sequence reads: CASSFSGNLIGTQYF. CDR3 DNA sequence: TGCGCCAGCAGCTTTAGCGGGAATTTAATTGGTACGCAGTATTTT.

V is TRBV6-5 and J is TRBJ1-3, with D possibly matching TRBD1 (6 bases). CDR3 length: 13 amino acids. Between the trimmed V and J ends, which lost 2 bases and 11 bases, there was a span of 13 bases. CDR1 and CDR2 from the germline V gene are MNHEY and SVGAGI. The CDR3 region has the DNA TGTGCCAGCAGTTACCGGGGGGGCTCTTCCATATATTTT. Its protein is CASSYRGGSSIYF.

This clone was detected once. V is TRBV5-1 and J is TRBJ2-1; 10 bases are shared with TRBD2. CDR1 SGHRS and CDR2 YFSETQ come from the germline V gene. CDR3 size: 13 residues. With 4 bases clipped from V and 10 bases from J, the junction kept 5 bases outside the gene matches. The CDR3: CASSLYSGREQFF. CDR3 in DNA: TGCGCCAGCAGCCTTTATAGCGGGAGGGAGCAGTTCTTC.

The V gene is TRBV6-4, the J gene TRBJ2-2; D is unclear. The CDR3 runs 14 residues. The germline gives CDR1 MRHNA, CDR2 SNTAGT. The germline V and J ends were trimmed by 5 bases and 2 bases, with 9 bases remaining between them. DNA for the CDR3: TGTGCCAGCAGTCGGACCCAAAACACCGGGGAGCTGTTTTTT. The encoded protein is CASSRTQNTGELFF.

The table lists this clone with a count of one. The chain joins TRBV7-6 to TRBJ1-1; weak D call: TRBD1 (5 bases). V shed 1 base and J shed 5 bases, with 11 bases lying between them. Germline V gene data show CDR1 as SGHVS and CDR2 as FNYEAQ. This CDR3 spans 14 amino acids. The CDR3 is CASSLGGRGTEAFF. In DNA form, the CDR3 reads TGTGCCAGCAGCTTAGGGGGCAGAGGGACTGAAGCTTTCTTT. The complete variable domain, with remaining parts taken from reference TRBV7-6 and TRBJ1-1, reads GAGVSQSPRYKVTKRGQDVALRCDPISGHVSLYWYRQALGQGPEFLTYFNYEAQQDKSGLPNDRFSAERPEGSISTLTIQRTEQRDSAMYRCASSLGGRGTEAFFGQGTRLTVV.